This record covers a single T cell receptor (beta chain). The study ran its PCR with 60 Vbeta and 13 Jbeta primers. Per the study methods: Some 10 million of 65 million to 95 million unique TCR beta chains were shared, per a later count. Libraries were prepared by immunoSEQ multiplex PCR; TCRdb keeps only in-frame clonotypes and omits some of them. The V and J calls and the clone size are those of that table, but D and trimming were determined from the DNA. The sample shows 120,000 or so clones, around three fifths of them seen only once. V trimming: 5 bases; J trimming: 1 base; junction bases outside the gene matches: 11. Per germline, CDR1 SGHTA and CDR2 FQGNSA. The CDR3 extends over 17 amino acids. This record belongs to a study of cytomegalovirus exposure and HLA in healthy donors.

The TCR sequence derives from a woman in her 40s in good health and CMV-seropositive. The rearrangement uses TRBV7-2 and TRBJ2-5, with 9 bases that match TRBD2. The sample taken for sequencing was PBMCs. The CDR3 spells CASSPGGSGGFQETQYF. CDR3 DNA: TGTGCCAGCAGCCCAGGGGGGAGCGGGGGGTTCCAAGAGACCCAGTACTTC.